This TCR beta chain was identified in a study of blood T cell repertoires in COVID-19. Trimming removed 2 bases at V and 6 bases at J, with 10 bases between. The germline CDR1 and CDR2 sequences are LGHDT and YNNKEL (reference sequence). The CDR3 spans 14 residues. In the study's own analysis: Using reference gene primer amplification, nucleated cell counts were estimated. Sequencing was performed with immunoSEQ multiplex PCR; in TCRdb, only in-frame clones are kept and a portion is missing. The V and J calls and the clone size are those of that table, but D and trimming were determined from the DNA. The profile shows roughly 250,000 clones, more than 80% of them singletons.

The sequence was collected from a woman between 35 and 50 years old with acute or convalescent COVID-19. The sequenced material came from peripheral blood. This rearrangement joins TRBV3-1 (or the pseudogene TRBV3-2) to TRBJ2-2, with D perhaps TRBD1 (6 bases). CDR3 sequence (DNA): TGTGCCAGCAGCCAAACAGGGTCCGCCGGGGAGCTGTTTTTT. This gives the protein CASSQTGSAGELFF.